The present T cell receptor (beta chain) was sequenced within a study of cytomegalovirus exposure and HLA in healthy donors. Overall study findings and caveats: Later analysis associated a missense DCLRE1C variant with TCR beta V- and J-gene trimming.

This clone appeared a few times. Its target is not known. The CDR3 spans 17 residues. Germline loops: CDR1 PRHDT, CDR2 FYEKMQ (reference sequence). Trimming stripped 4 bases from V and 0 bases from J, with 18 bases between. 60 Vbeta and 13 Jbeta primers were used in PCR. Assay used: immunoSEQ multiplex PCR; TCRdb lists only in-frame clones, some missing. The profile covers 92,000 or so clones, with approximately 64% appearing a single time and 20% to 25% taken by the ten largest. V is TRBV13 and J is TRBJ1-1, with TRBD1 as a possible D gene (5 bases). Sequencing was carried out using PBMCs. This sequence originates from a woman aged 45-60 years in good health and CMV-seropositive. CDR3 sequence reads: CASSWGGGRNLNTEAFF. The CDR3 DNA is TGTGCCAGCAGCTGGGGGGGAGGAAGGAACCTGAACACTGAAGCTTTCTTT.